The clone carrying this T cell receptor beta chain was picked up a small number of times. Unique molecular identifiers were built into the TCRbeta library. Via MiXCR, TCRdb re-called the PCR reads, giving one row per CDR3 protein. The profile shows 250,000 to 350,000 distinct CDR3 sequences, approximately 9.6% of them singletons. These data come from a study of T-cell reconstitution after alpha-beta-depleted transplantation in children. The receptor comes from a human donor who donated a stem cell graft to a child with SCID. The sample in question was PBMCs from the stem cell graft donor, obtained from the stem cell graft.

CDR3 DNA sequence: TGTGCCAGCAGCGATAGCGGGGGAGGAACCGGGGAGCTGTTTTTT. Translation: CASSDSGGGTGELFF. The chain recombines TRBV9 with TRBJ2-2, with 9 bases fitting TRBD2. From germline, CDR1 is SGDLS and CDR2 YYNGEE. J gave up 5 bases and V 3 bases, and 5 bases lay outside the gene matches. The CDR3 runs 15 residues. Full variable domain (remainder filled in from reference TRBV9 and TRBJ2-2): DSGVTQTPKHLITATGQRVTLRCSPRSGDLSVYWYQQSLDQGLQFLIQYYNGEERAKGNILERFSAQQFPDLHSELNLSSLELGDSALYFCASSDSGGGTGELFFGEGSRLTVL.